A single sample is the source of the 9 T cell receptor beta chains below, sequenced in a study of blood T cells in healthy people across ages (dated by TCRdb to the mid-2010s). Library preparation was by 5' RACE. Sequenced on an Illumina HiSeq 2500. A second PCR of about 7 to 12 cycles was run with a J-beta primer mix and a sample-barcoded 5' primer. TCRdb handled the public reads itself, with Q25 trimming in fastp and clone calling in MiXCR, and kept productive beta chains. CDR3 protein sequences are deduplicated, and each keeps its most common genes and DNA. This sample holds about 730,000 distinct CDR3 sequences; roughly two fifths were observed only once. The top ten constitute about 20% of the sample. Sequencing input: blood. The receptors come from a woman aged 55-70 years in good health.

In this sample, this clonotype turned up a few times. The chain uses TRBV2 and TRBJ2-7, with 11 nucleotides matching TRBD2. Germline assignment: CDR1 SNHLY and CDR2 FYNNEI. This CDR3 is 17 amino acids long. Trimming took 3 bases from V and 0 from J; bases not matched to a gene: 7. CDR3 sequence reads: CASSDTSGGSSSYEQYF. The CDR3 DNA sequence: TGTGCCAGCAGTGACACTAGCGGGGGCTCCAGCTCCTACGAGCAGTACTTC.

V gene TRBV6-2 or TRBV6-3 combines with J gene TRBJ2-2; 10 bases are shared with TRBD2. With 6 bases clipped from V and 5 bases from J, the junction kept 12 bases outside the gene matches. CDR1 and CDR2 from the germline V gene are MNHEY and SVGEGT. The CDR3 spans 17 residues. The CDR3 DNA is TGTGCCAGCAGATACGGCCTAGCGGGAGTAAAAACCGGGGAGCTGTTTTTT. Residues: CASRYGLAGVKTGELFF.

J is TRBJ2-1 and V is TRBV29-1, with 12 positions matching TRBD2. V gave up 5 bases and J gave up 6 bases; unmatched junction bases: 8. The CDR3 covers 15 residues. From germline, CDR1 is SQVTM and CDR2 ANQGSEA. CDR3 sequence (DNA): TGCAGCGTTCGGAAGACTAGCGGGGGAGTCAATGAGCAGTTCTTC. Translation gives CSVRKTSGGVNEQFF.

The rearrangement joins TRBV7-2 to TRBJ2-1; D is unclear. The CDR3 runs to 13 residues. V was pared by 5 bases and J by 6 bases, with 11 bases between. Germline V lookup: CDR1 SGHTA, CDR2 FQGNSA. CDR3 bases: TGTGCCAGCAGCCCTCAAGCTCTCAATGAGCAGTTCTTC. Its translation is CASSPQALNEQFF.

This rearrangement joins TRBV4-2 to TRBJ2-1; D perhaps matches TRBD2 (5 bases). Germline CDR1 reads LGHNA; CDR2 reads YNFKEQ. The V end was cut by 2 bases, the J end by 8 bases, with 16 bases between. The CDR3 is 15 residues long. In nucleotides, the CDR3 is TGTGCCAGCAGCCAACCGGCGGGTGCCGTTGATGAGCAGTTCTTC. Protein product: CASSQPAGAVDEQFF.

Concerning this clonotype: It may be a read error: a sequence one base away is much more abundant. This chain links TRBV29-1 with TRBJ2-1; 14 bases align to TRBD2. The CDR3 loop spans 15 amino acids. Looked up from germline, CDR1 is SQVTM and CDR2 is ANQGSEA. The CDR3 DNA is TGCAGCGTTGAGACCGGGACTAGCGGGAGAAATGAGCGGTTCTTC. It yields the protein CSVETGTSGRNERFF.

This chain uses TRBV5-1 with TRBJ2-7, with D perhaps matching TRBD1 (5 bases). The DNA end lines up better with TRBJ2-5; the J call may be wrong. The CDR3 consists of 16 residues. From germline, CDR1 is SGHRS and CDR2 YFSETQ. Written as DNA, the CDR3 is TGCGCCAGCAGCTTGGTTTTACAACTTTCAGGGGAGACCCAGTACTTC. Amino acid sequence: CASSLVLQLSGETQYF.

The CDR3 nucleotides read TGTGCCAGCACCGCAGACGGGGGGTCAACTAATGAAAAACTGTTTTTT. Translation gives CASTADGGSTNEKLFF. V gene TRBV6-1 combines with J gene TRBJ1-4; tentative D call: TRBD1 (5 bases). With 7 bases removed from V and 0 bases from J, the gap between germline ends came to 15 bases. Germline loops: CDR1 MNHNS, CDR2 SASEGT. The CDR3 length is 16 residues.

The V and J genes are TRBV5-1 and TRBJ2-3; 9 bases align to TRBD2. CDR1 SGHRS and CDR2 YFSETQ come from the germline V gene. The CDR3 sequence is 15 residues long. With V trimmed by 5 bases and J by 6 bases, 10 bases remained unmatched. The CDR3 coding sequence is TGCGCCAGCAGTGAGGGGCGGGGGGGCCGTGATACGCAGTATTTT. The encoded protein is CASSEGRGGRDTQYF. Looking up the rest from reference TRBV5-1 and TRBJ2-3 gives the full variable domain: KAGVTQTPRYLIKTRGQQVTLSCSPISGHRSVSWYQQTPGQGLQFLFEYFSETQRNKGNFPGRFSGRQFSNSRSEMNVSTLELGDSALYLCASSEGRGGRDTQYFGPGTRLTVL.